The sequence of this TCR beta chain was determined in a study of technical replicates of blood from a few donors. Clones were read by immunoSEQ multiplex PCR, and TCRdb kept only the in-frame ones, dropping some. The sample has about 91,000 clones; under 95% are singletons. The CDR3 is 16 amino acids. The V end was cut by 4 bases, the J end by 3 bases, with 16 bases between. From germline, CDR1 is SGHNT and CDR2 YYREEE (reference sequence). This receptor was taken from a human donor in good health. What was sequenced was T cells isolated from PBMCs. The chain recombines TRBV5-4 with TRBJ1-4, with D possibly being TRBD1 (5 bases). This CDR3 reads CASSPGGVSANEKLFF. CDR3 coding DNA: TGTGCCAGCAGCCCCGGGGGAGTAAGCGCTAATGAAAAACTGTTTTTT.